These T cell receptor beta chains were read from a single sample in a study of cytomegalovirus exposure and HLA in healthy donors. Using immunoSEQ multiplex PCR, the repertoire was profiled, and TCRdb retains in-frame clones only, with some absent. This sample yields 150,000 to 200,000 clones, of which roughly 80% are seen a single time; approximately 0.78% belongs to the top ten. The sequenced sample consisted of PBMCs. The receptors were gathered from a woman between 18 and 29 years old in good health and CMV-seronegative. The conserved cysteine and the conserved F or W are not part of the CDR3 here. Size values are once, few and many counts, or a class for expanded clones, and some rows have none.

V	J	size	CDR3
TRBV4-2	TRBJ2-2	few	ASSQDFAANTGELF
TRBV5-4	TRBJ1-4	NA	AWGAAGTRVLF
TRBV25-1	TRBJ1-1	few	ASSNQGAATEAF
TRBV4-1	TRBJ1-4	NA	ASSQVLWGGTDEKLF
TRBV5-1	TRBJ2-2	few	ASSSSYRAGELF
TRBV6-1	TRBJ2-1	NA	ASSDRFYSYNEQF
TRBV27	TRBJ2-3	NA	ASSRGAGDTQY
TRBV28	TRBJ1-5	few	ASSSAGGSGQPQH
TRBV6-1	TRBJ2-1	NA	ASMEGTSGRNEQF
TRBV5-4	TRBJ1-2	NA	ASSWGGGEANYGYT
TRBV11-3	TRBJ2-1	once	ASSPTTAHPEGVSYNEQF
TRBV11-2	TRBJ2-2	NA	ASLENTGELF
TRBV28	TRBJ1-4	NA	ASSGHRVTNEKLF
TRBV30	TRBJ2-1	NA	AYSALSYNEQF
TRBV4-3	TRBJ2-7	NA	ASSRDSYSYEQY
TRBV27	TRBJ1-5	NA	ASSPRPTGTGGQPQH
TRBV11-2	TRBJ2-3	NA	ASSFSTLADTQY
TRBV4-2	TRBJ2-7	NA	ASSPSGRASGGQY
TRBV7-9	TRBJ2-1	NA	ASSPSYGAGDWNEQF
TRBV6-6	TRBJ2-3	few	ASSSLADTQY
TRBV5-1	TRBJ2-7	NA	ASSRSRGSYEQY
TRBV30	TRBJ1-5	NA	AWNHRGDQPQH
TRBV19	TRBJ1-2	few	ASSIPVMNYGYT
TRBV7-2	TRBJ2-3	NA	ASSNGGTSRDTQY
TRBV7-3	TRBJ2-1	NA	ASSLGPASGYNEQF
TRBV6-5	TRBJ2-2	NA	ASSEGALGGELF
TRBV18	TRBJ1-1	NA	ASSPSQDRGTEAF
TRBV28	TRBJ2-2	NA	ASSILLDSHTGELF
TRBV7-8	TRBJ2-1	NA	ASSPREGRNEQF
TRBV27	TRBJ2-1	NA	ASSFRGLAVNEQF
TRBV11-2	TRBJ1-1	NA	ASSPLAEAF
TRBV14	TRBJ2-5	NA	ASSRGGETQY
TRBV5-1	TRBJ2-7	NA	ASSFAGAYEQY
TRBV13	TRBJ1-2	NA	ASSSRTGQGYT
TRBV10-3	TRBJ2-1	NA	AISESTVDEQF
TRBV10-3	TRBJ2-3	NA	AIGVVASDTDTQY
TRBV5-1	TRBJ1-1	NA	ASSLEGGNTEAF
TRBV5-1	TRBJ2-7	NA	ASSFGPEAYSYEQY
TRBV12-5	TRBJ1-2	NA	ASAPTTGGDVYGYT
TRBV19	TRBJ2-7	NA	ASSDPGASIFDEQY
TRBV28	TRBJ1-5	NA	ASTTDMLLFVDSNQPQH